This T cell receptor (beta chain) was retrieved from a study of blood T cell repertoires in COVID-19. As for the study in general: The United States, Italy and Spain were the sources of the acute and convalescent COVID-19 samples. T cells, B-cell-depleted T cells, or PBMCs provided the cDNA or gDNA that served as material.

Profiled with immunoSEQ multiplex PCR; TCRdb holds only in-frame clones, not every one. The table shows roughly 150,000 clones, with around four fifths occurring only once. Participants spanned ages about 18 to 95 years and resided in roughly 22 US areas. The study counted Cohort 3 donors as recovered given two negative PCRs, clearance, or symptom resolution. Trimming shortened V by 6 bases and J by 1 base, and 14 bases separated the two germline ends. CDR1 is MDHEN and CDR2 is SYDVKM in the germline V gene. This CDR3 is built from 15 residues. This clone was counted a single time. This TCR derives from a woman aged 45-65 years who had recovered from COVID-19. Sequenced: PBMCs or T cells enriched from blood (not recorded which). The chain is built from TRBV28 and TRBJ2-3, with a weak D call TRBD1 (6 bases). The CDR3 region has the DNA TGTGCCAGCAGCCAAACAGGGTTGGGCACAGATACGCAGTATTTT. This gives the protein CASSQTGLGTDTQYF.